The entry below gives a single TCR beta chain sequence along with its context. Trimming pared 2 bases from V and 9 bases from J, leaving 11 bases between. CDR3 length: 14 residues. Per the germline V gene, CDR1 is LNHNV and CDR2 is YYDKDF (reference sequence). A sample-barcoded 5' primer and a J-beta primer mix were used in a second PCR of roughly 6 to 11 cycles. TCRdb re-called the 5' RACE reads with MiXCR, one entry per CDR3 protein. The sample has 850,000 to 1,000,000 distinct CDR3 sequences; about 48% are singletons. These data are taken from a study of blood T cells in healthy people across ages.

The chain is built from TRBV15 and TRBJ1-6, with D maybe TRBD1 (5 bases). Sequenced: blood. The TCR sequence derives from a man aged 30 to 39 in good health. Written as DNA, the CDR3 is TGTGCCACCAGCAGACAGGGAACCGGTTCACCCCTCCACTTT. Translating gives CATSRQGTGSPLHF. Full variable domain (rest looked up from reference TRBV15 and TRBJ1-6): DAMVIQNPRYQVTQFGKPVTLSCSQTLNHNVMYWYQQKSSQAPKLLFHYYDKDFNNEADTPDNFQSRRPNTSFCFLDIRSPGLGDTAMYLCATSRQGTGSPLHFGNGTRLTVT.